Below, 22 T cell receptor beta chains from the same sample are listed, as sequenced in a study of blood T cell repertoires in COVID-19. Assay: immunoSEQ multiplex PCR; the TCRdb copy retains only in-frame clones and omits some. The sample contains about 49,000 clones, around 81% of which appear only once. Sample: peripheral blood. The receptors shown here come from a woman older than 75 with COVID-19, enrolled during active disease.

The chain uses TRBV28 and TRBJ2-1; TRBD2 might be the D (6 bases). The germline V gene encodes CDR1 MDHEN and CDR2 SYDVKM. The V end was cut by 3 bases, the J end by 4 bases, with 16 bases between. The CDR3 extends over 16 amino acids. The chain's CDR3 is CASSLDRELGYNEQFF. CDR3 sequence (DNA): TGTGCCAGCAGTTTGGATCGGGAGTTAGGGTACAATGAGCAGTTCTTC.

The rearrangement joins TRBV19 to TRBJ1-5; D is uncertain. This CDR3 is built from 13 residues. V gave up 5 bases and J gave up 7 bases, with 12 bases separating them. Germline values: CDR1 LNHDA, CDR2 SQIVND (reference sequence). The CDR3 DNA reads TGTGCCAGTAGTCCTCTAGCGGGGCAGCCCCAGCATTTT. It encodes CASSPLAGQPQHF.

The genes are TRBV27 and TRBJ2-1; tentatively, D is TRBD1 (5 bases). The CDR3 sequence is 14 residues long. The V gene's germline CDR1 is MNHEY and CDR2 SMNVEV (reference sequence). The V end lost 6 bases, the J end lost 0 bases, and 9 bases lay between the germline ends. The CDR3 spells CASRMTDSYNEQFF. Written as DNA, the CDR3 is TGTGCCAGCAGAATGACAGACTCCTACAATGAGCAGTTCTTC.

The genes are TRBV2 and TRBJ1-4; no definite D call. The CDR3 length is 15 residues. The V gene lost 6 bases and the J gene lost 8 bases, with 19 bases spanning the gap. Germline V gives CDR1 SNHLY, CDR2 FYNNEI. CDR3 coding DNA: TGTGCCAGCAGGGAAAAGGAAGCCGGGGAGGAAAAACTGTTTTTT. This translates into CASREKEAGEEKLFF.

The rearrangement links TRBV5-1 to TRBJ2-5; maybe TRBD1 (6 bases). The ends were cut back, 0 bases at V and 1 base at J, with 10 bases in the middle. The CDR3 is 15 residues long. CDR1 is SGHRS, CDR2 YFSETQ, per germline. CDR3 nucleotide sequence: TGCGCCAGCAGCTTGGACGGACAGCTCCAAGAGACCCAGTACTTC. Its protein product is CASSLDGQLQETQYF.

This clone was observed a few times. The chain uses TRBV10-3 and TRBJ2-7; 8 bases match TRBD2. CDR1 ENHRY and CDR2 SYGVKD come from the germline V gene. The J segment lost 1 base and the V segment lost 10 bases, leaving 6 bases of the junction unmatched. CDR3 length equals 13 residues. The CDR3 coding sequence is TGTGCCACGGGGGGGGACACTTCCTACGAGCAGTACTTC. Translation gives CATGGDTSYEQYF.

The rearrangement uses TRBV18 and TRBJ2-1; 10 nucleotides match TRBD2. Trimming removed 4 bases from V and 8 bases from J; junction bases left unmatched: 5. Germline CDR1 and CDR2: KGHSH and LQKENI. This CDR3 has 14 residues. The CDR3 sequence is CASSQREGGYEQFF. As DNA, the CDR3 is TGTGCCAGCTCACAGCGGGAGGGCGGCTATGAGCAGTTCTTC.

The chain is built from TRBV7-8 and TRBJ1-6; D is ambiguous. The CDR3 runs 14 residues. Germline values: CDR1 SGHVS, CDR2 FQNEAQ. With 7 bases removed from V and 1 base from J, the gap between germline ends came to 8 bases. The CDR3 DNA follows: TGTGCCAGCACGGAGAGGTCCTATAATTCACCCCTCCACTTT. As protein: CASTERSYNSPLHF.

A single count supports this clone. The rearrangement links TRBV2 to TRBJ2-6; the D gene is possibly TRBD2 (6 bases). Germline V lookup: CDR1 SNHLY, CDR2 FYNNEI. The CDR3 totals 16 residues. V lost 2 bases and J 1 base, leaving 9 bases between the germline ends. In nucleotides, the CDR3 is TGTGCCAGCAGTGAAAACGCGGGATCTGGGGCCAACGTCCTGACTTTC. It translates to CASSENAGSGANVLTF.

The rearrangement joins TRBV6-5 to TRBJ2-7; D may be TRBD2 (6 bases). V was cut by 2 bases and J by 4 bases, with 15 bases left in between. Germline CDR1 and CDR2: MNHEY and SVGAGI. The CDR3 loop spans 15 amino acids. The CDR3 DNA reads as TGTGCCAGCAGTTACGGTGGCGGGGCATATTACGAGCAGTACTTC. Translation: CASSYGGGAYYEQYF.

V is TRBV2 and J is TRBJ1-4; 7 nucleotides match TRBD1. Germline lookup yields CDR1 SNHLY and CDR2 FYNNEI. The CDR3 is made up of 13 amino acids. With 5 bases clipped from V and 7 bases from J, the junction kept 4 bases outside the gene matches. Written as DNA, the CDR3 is TGTGCCAGCAGTTGGCAGGGGGTTGAAAAACTGTTTTTT. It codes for CASSWQGVEKLFF. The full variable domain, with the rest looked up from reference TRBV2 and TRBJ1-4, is EPEVTQTPSHQVTQMGQEVILRCVPISNHLYFYWYRQILGQKVEFLVSFYNNEISEKSEIFDDQFSVERPDGSNFTLKIRSTKLEDSAMYFCASSWQGVEKLFFGSGTQLSVL.

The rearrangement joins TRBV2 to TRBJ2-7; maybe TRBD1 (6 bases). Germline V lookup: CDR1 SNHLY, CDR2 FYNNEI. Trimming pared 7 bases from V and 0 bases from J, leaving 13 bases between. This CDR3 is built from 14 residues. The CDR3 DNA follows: TGTGCCAGCATGTCGGCAGGGGACTCCTACGAGCAGTACTTC. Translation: CASMSAGDSYEQYF.

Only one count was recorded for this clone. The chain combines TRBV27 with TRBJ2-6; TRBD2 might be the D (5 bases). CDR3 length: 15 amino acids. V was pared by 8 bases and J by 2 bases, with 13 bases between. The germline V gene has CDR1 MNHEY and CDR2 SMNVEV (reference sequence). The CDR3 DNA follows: TGTGCCAGCCTAACGCTCGGGGCTGGGGCCAACGTCCTGACTTTC. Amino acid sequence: CASLTLGAGANVLTF.

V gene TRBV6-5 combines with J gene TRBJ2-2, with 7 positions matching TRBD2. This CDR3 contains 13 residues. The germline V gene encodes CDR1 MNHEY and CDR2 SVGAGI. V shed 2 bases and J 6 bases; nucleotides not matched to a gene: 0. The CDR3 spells CASSYTSAGELFF. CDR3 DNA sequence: TGTGCCAGCAGTTACACTAGCGCCGGGGAGCTGTTTTTT.

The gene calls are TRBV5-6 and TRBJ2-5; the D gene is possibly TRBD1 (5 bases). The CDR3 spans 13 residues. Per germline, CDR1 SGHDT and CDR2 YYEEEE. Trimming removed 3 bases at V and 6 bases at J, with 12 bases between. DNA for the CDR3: TGTGCCAGCAGCTCGGGCCAGGGTCAGACCCAGTACTTC. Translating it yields CASSSGQGQTQYF.

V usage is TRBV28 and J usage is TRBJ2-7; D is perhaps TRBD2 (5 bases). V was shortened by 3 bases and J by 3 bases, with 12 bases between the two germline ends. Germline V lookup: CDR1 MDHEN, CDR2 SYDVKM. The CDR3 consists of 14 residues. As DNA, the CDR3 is TGTGCCAGCAGTTTCGGGGTAGGGCTCTACGAGCAGTACTTC. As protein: CASSFGVGLYEQYF.

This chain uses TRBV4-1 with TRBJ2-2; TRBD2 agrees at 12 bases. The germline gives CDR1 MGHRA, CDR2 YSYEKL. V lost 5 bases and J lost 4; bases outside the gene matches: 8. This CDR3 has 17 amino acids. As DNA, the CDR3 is TGCGCCAGCAGCAAGGCTAGCGGGAGGGTGGGCACCGGGGAGCTGTTTTTT. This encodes CASSKASGRVGTGELFF.

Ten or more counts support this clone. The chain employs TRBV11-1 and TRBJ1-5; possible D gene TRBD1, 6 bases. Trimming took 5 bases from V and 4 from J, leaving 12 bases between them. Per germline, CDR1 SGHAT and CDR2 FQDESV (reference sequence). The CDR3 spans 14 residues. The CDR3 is CASSEAGANQPQHF. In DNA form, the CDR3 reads TGTGCCAGCAGCGAAGCGGGGGCGAATCAGCCCCAGCATTTT.

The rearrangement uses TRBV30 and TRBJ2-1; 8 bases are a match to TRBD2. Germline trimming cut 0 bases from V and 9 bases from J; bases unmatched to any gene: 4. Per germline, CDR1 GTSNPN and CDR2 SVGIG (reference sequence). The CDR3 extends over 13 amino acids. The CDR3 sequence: CAWSVHTSGEQFF. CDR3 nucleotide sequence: TGTGCCTGGAGTGTCCATACTAGCGGTGAGCAGTTCTTC.

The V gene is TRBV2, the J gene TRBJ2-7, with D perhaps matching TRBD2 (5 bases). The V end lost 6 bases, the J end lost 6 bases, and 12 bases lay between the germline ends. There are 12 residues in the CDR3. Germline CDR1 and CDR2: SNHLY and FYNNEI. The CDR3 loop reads CASSPAAGEQYF. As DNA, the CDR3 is TGTGCCAGCAGCCCCGCCGCGGGCGAGCAGTACTTC.

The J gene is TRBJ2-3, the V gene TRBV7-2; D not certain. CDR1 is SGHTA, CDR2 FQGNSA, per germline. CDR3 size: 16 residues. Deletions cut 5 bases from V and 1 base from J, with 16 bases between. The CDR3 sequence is CASSGVGTRGTDTQYF. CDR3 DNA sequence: TGTGCCAGCAGCGGAGTTGGTACTCGGGGCACAGATACGCAGTATTTT.

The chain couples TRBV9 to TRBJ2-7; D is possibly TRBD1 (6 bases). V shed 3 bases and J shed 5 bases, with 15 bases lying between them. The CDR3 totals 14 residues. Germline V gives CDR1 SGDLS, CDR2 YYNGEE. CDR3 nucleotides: TGTGCCAGCAGCGGTGGAACAGGGTCCAACGAGCAGTACTTC. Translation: CASSGGTGSNEQYF.